This TCR beta chain was found in a study of cytomegalovirus exposure and HLA in healthy donors. On the study more broadly: Unique TCR beta sequences numbering approximately 120 million came from about 180 million T cells in an earlier analysis. General study results and limits: Donor immune exposure was known only as CMV serostatus.

This clone was recorded only once. The antigen remains unidentified. Vbeta (60) and Jbeta (13) primers were used in the PCR. Original data processing: Roughly 11 million of the roughly 80 million unique TCR beta chains counted in a later analysis were shared. Assay: immunoSEQ multiplex PCR; the TCRdb copy retains only in-frame clones and omits some. V, J and clone size reflect that table, while D and trimming were determined from the DNA. The data contain 150,000 to 200,000 clones, 70% to 80% of them seen just once; the ten biggest clones take up 1.6%. The CDR3 runs to 14 residues. From germline, CDR1 is ENHRY and CDR2 SYGVKD.

Sequences were obtained from PBMCs. The clonotype comes from a woman aged 50 to 60 in good health and CMV-seronegative. The chain joins TRBV10-3 to TRBJ2-5, with D hard to call. The last part of the DNA fits TRBJ2-7 better; the J call may be wrong. CDR3 in DNA: TGTGCCATCAGTGAGTCTCAACTGGACTACGAGCAGTACTTC. Translated: CAISESQLDYEQYF.